These T cell receptor beta chains were read from a single sample in a study of long-term antiretroviral therapy in people with HIV. Sequenced by immunoSEQ multiplex PCR; TCRdb stores in-frame clones only, minus some. Here the sample spans around 16,000 clones, more than 75% being singletons. The sequencing used unsorted PBMCs, collected 0.7 years before starting antiretroviral therapy. Receptors were obtained from a man aged 50-59 years with HIV. Both conserved end residues are part of each CDR3. Fields, in order: J gene, V gene, D gene, clone size, CDR3 DNA, CDR3 protein. A D gene is named only where the DNA matches it firmly. Clone size is given for some rows only: seen once, a few or many times, or a class if the clone is expanded.

TRBJ1-2 | TRBV29-1 | . | once | TGCAGCGTTGATAAGGAACTAGCGGGGAAAAGAAACTATGGCTACACCTTC | CSVDKELAGKRNYGYTF
TRBJ1-3 | TRBV9 | . | . | TGTGCCAGCAGCCCCCTCCGGAGCTCTGGAAACACCATATATTTT | CASSPLRSSGNTIYF
TRBJ1-1 | TRBV5-5 | . | . | TGTGCCAGCATGCGAGGTCAGGGAGGCGCTGAAGCTTTCTTT | CASMRGQGGAEAFF
TRBJ1-2 | TRBV6-5 | . | . | TGTGCCAGCAGTCGGGGGGGGGTTGGTGGCTACACCTTC | CASSRGGVGGYTF
TRBJ1-5 | TRBV30 | . | . | TGTGCCTGGAGTGTTCGGGGGGCAAGCAATCAGCCCCAGCATTTT | CAWSVRGASNQPQHF
TRBJ1-5 | TRBV5-5 | TRBD1 | . | TGTGCCAGCAGCCTAAGGACAGGGAATCAGCCCCAGCATTTT | CASSLRTGNQPQHF
TRBJ1-5 | TRBV19 | . | . | TGTGCCAGTAGCTGGGGGAACGGCAATCAGCCCCAGCATTTT | CASSWGNGNQPQHF
TRBJ1-4 | TRBV18 | . | . | TGTGCCAGCTCACGCATGGGGACTAATGAAAAACTGTTTTTT | CASSRMGTNEKLFF
TRBJ1-2 | TRBV6-6 | TRBD1 | . | TGTGCCAGCAGTTACTCGACAGGGGGCGTCTATGGCTACACCTTC | CASSYSTGGVYGYTF
TRBJ2-2 | TRBV5-1 | . | . | TGCGCCAGCAGCTTGGGCGGGAACACCGGGGAGCTGTTTTTT | CASSLGGNTGELFF
TRBJ2-7 | TRBV5-1 | . | few | TGCGCCAGCAGCATGAGACTTGAAGAGCAGTACTTC | CASSMRLEEQYF
TRBJ1-1 | TRBV9 | . | few | TGTGCCAGCGCTGGGAGGAATGGGAACACTGAAGCTTTCTTT | CASAGRNGNTEAFF
TRBJ1-1 | TRBV7-2 | . | once | TGTGCCAGCAGCTTCAACACAGGCACTGAAGCTTTCTTT | CASSFNTGTEAFF
TRBJ1-2 | TRBV6-5 | . | . | TGTGCCAGCAGTTACGGGGGTAGGCAGGGAGTTAATGGCTACACCTTC | CASSYGGRQGVNGYTF
TRBJ2-1 | TRBV7-9 | . | . | TGTGCCAGCAGCCGTGAGCTCCCGGCGGGTTTCAATGAGCAGTTCTTC | CASSRELPAGFNEQFF
TRBJ1-1 | TRBV29-1 | . | . | TGCAGCGTTGACACAGCTTTCTTT | CSVDTAFF
TRBJ1-3 | TRBV30 | . | . | TGTGCCTGGAGCCCCGGGGGGAGCTCTGGAAACACCATATATTTT | CAWSPGGSSGNTIYF
TRBJ1-5 | TRBV18 | . | . | TGTGCCAGCTCACCATTGTCAGGGAATCAGCCCCAGCATTTT | CASSPLSGNQPQHF
TRBJ2-1 | TRBV18 | . | . | TGTGCCAGCTCACTTTCCAGGGTGGAGAATGAGCAGTTCTTC | CASSLSRVENEQFF
TRBJ2-5 | TRBV6-1 | . | . | TGTGCCAGCACACGAGTCGTAGAGACCCAGTACTTC | CASTRVVETQYF
TRBJ1-2 | TRBV7-9 | . | . | TGTGCCAGCAGCCGAGCCGAGCTACAGTTGAACTATGGCTACACCTTC | CASSRAELQLNYGYTF
TRBJ2-4 | TRBV7-8 | . | . | TGTGCCAGCAGCCAGGACGGGACCAAAAAGTACTTC | CASSQDGTKKYF
TRBJ2-2 | TRBV5-1 | . | . | TGCGCCAGCAGCGTAGGTTTCCGGGACACCGGGGAGCTGTTTTTT | CASSVGFRDTGELFF
TRBJ1-4 | TRBV6-6 | . | . | TGTGCCAGCAGTTACTCTCCGGGTTATGAAAAACTGTTTTTT | CASSYSPGYEKLFF
TRBJ2-6 | TRBV11-1 | TRBD1 | . | TGTGCCAGCAGCCGGGACAGACTGAGGGGGGCCAACGTCCTGACTTTC | CASSRDRLRGANVLTF
TRBJ1-3 | TRBV14 | . | . | TGTGCCAGCAGCCAGACAGCTAGCTCTGGAAACACCATATATTTT | CASSQTASSGNTIYF
TRBJ1-1 | TRBV5-1 | . | . | TGCGCCAGCAGCTTGGTATGGGGCTTAGGTACTGAAGCTTTCTTT | CASSLVWGLGTEAFF
TRBJ2-7 | TRBV5-6 | TRBD1 | . | TGTGCCAGCAGCTTGATTGGGACAGGCCCTACCTACGAGCAGTACTTC | CASSLIGTGPTYEQYF
TRBJ2-7 | TRBV7-9 | TRBD2 | . | TGTGCCAGCAGCTTAGATGGGTTAACTAGCGGGAGTGGTTACGAGCAGTACTTC | CASSLDGLTSGSGYEQYF
TRBJ2-3 | TRBV11-2 | TRBD2 | . | TGTGCCAGCAGCTTAGAAGTAACGACTAGCGGGACAGATACGCAGTATTTT | CASSLEVTTSGTDTQYF
TRBJ1-1 | TRBV5-1 | . | medium-sized | TGCGCCAGCAGTGACAGAAATGAAGCTTTCTTT | CASSDRNEAFF
TRBJ1-1 | TRBV25-1 | . | . | TGTGCCAGCAGTTGGGGCGATTTAACCGAAGCTTTCTTT | CASSWGDLTEAFF
TRBJ2-7 | TRBV19 | . | once | TGTGCCAGTAGTATCAGCCACACCTACGAGCAGTACTTC | CASSISHTYEQYF
TRBJ1-2 | TRBV29-1 | TRBD1 | . | TGCAGCGTCCTGGGACAGGGGTCTTGGGGCTACACCTTC | CSVLGQGSWGYTF
TRBJ2-1 | TRBV4-3 | . | . | TGCGCCAGCAGCCAAGGTGTTCCGGGCGGCAATGAGCAGTTCTTC | CASSQGVPGGNEQFF
TRBJ2-4 | TRBV6-6 | TRBD1 | . | TGTGCCAGCAGCCAGACAGGGGCGGCCAAAAACATTCAGTACTTC | CASSQTGAAKNIQYF
TRBJ1-2 | TRBV7-2 | . | . | TGTGCCAGCAGCCCATGGACCGACGACCGAGGGGGCTACACCTTC | CASSPWTDDRGGYTF
TRBJ1-5 | TRBV7-9 | TRBD1 | . | TGTGCCAGCAGCAACGGACAGGGGGCAAATCAGCCCCAGCATTTT | CASSNGQGANQPQHF
TRBJ2-7 | TRBV6-1 | . | . | TGTGCCAGCACGCGGACCCCCGGGTACGAGCAGTACTTC | CASTRTPGYEQYF
TRBJ2-3 | TRBV5-1 | TRBD1 | . | TGCGCCAGCAGCTTGGGGGACAGGGATTCAGATACGCAGTATTTT | CASSLGDRDSDTQYF
TRBJ2-5 | TRBV10-3 | TRBD1 | . | TGTGCCATCCGACAGGGTGGGGAAGAGACCCAGTACTTC | CAIRQGGEETQYF
TRBJ1-2 | TRBV2 | TRBD1 | . | TGTGCCAGCAGTGCTGGACAGGCCCTGGGCTACACCTTC | CASSAGQALGYTF
TRBJ2-7 | TRBV6-5 | . | . | TGTGCCAGCGGAAGTTGGGTGGGGGAGCAGTACTTC | CASGSWVGEQYF
TRBJ2-3 | TRBV9 | . | . | TGTGCCAGCAGCGTAGCCATGGGGGGACGTAGCACAGATACGCAGTATTTT | CASSVAMGGRSTDTQYF
TRBJ2-2 | TRBV5-1 | TRBD2 | . | TGCGCCAGCGCCCGGGGGGGCAACACCGGGGAGCTGTTTTTT | CASARGGNTGELFF